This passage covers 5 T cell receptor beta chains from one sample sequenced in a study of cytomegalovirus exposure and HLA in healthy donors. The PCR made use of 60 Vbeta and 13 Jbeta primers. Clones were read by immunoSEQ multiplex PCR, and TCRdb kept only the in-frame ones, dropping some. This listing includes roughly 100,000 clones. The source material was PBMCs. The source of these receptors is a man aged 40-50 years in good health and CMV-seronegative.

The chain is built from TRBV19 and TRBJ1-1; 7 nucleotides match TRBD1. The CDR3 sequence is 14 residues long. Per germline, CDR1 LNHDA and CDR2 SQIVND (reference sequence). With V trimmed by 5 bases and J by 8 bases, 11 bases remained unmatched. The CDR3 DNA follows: TGTGCCAGTAGTGGAAAGACAGGGCGGAGGGAAGCTTTCTTT. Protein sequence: CASSGKTGRREAFF.

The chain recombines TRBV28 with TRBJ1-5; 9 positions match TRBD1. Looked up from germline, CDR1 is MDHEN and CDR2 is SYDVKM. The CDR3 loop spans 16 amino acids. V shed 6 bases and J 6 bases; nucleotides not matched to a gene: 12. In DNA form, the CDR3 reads TGTGCCAGCAGCTCCCCCGGACAGGGGAAAGGTCAGCCCCAGCATTTT. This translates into CASSSPGQGKGQPQHF.

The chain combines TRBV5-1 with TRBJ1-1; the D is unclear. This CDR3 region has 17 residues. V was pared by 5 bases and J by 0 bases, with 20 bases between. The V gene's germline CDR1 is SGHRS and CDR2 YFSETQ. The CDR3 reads CASRAGVTSGMNTEAFF. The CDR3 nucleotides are TGCGCCAGCAGGGCAGGTGTCACCAGCGGCATGAACACTGAAGCTTTCTTT.

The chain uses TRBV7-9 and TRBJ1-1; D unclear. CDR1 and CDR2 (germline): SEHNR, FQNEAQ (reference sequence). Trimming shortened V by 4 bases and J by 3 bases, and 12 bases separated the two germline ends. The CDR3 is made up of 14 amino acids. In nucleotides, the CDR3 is TGTGCCAGCAGCTCCGGGATAATGGACACTGAAGCTTTCTTT. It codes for CASSSGIMDTEAFF.

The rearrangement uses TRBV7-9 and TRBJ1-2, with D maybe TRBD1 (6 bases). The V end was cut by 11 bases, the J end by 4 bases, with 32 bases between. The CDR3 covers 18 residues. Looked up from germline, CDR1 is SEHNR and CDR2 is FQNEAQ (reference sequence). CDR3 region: CAAQSPFGGLQKGYGYTF. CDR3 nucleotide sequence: TGTGCCGCCCAATCCCCCTTCGGGGGGCTTCAGAAGGGCTATGGCTACACCTTC.